This T cell receptor (beta chain) comes out of a study of blood T cells in healthy people across ages. There are 14 residues in the CDR3. Primed by a sample-barcoded 5' primer and a J-beta primer mix, a second PCR proceeded for 7 to 11 cycles. One entry per CDR3 protein results from TCRdb running MiXCR on the 5' RACE reads. This sample has about 800,000 distinct CDR3 sequences, with more than 35% found just once. As regards this clonotype: At one end the junction does not follow the germline gene, possibly because of a read error.

Sequencing was carried out using blood. The J gene is TRBJ2-3, the V gene TRBV12-3 or TRBV12-4; tentative D call: TRBD2 (5 bases). This receptor was identified in a man older than 75 in good health. The CDR3: CASSLGVRTDMQYF. The CDR3 nucleotides are TGTGCCAGCAGTTTGGGAGTGAGAACAGATATGCAGTATTTT.